The present T cell receptor beta chain was sequenced within a study of T cells in Graves' hyperthyroidism and ophthalmopathy. Whole-study results and caveats: In the blood, most expanded thyroid clonotypes above 0.001 appeared as well. Stable hyperthyroidism was separated from ophthalmopathy by a model based on 13 V-J features.

Lactation, pregnancy, other autoimmune disease or uncontrolled infection led to exclusion of patients. Fresh peripheral blood, around 10 ml of it, supplied the PBMCs. TCR beta CDR3 regions were amplified from RNA transcripts. The HTBI primer set was used in a first-round RT-PCR of the TCR CDR3. TCRdb fed the multiplex PCR reads into MiXCR, producing one record per CDR3 protein. The repertoire holds tens of thousands of distinct CDR3 sequences, approximately 50% seen once, with roughly 6.2% in the top ten. Comments on this clonotype: Its matching antigen is unknown.

The ends were cut back, 1 base at V and 8 bases at J, with 18 bases in the middle. In germline, CDR1 is DFQATT, CDR2 SNEGSKA (reference sequence). CDR3 length: 15 residues. J is TRBJ2-1 and V is TRBV20-1; the D gene is possibly TRBD2 (5 bases). The sequence derives from a woman in her fifties or sixties with Graves' hyperthyroidism that later progressed to Graves' ophthalmopathy. The sequencing input was blood. CDR3 sequence: CSARANSKGVYEQFF. The CDR3 DNA is TGCAGTGCTAGAGCGAATTCAAAGGGAGTCTATGAGCAGTTCTTC.